This T cell receptor beta chain was sequenced for a study of control samples from healthy donors and cancer patients. The CDR3 consists of 17 residues. Germline assignment: CDR1 KGHDR and CDR2 SFDVKD. Trimming stripped 6 bases from V and 0 bases from J, with 18 bases between. The table came from immunoSEQ multiplex PCR; TCRdb's copy has only in-frame clones and leaves some out. Of about 110,000 clones in the sample, more than 85% were seen once. Sequencing input: blood. The gene calls are TRBV24-1 and TRBJ2-3; tentative D call: TRBD2 (6 bases). This clonotype was sampled from a woman aged 45 to 65 in good health. The CDR3 reads CATSRGVSSWSTDTQYF. DNA for the CDR3: TGTGCCACCAGTCGCGGGGTAAGCAGCTGGAGCACAGATACGCAGTATTTT.